This T cell receptor beta chain appears in the sequencing data of a study of cytomegalovirus exposure and HLA in healthy donors. Study findings and constraints: Based on reports, TCR beta sequences accurately predicted HLA-A and HLA-B alleles for most subjects. Data from an earlier analysis indicated that most TCR beta V segments were productive either about 87% or about 30% of the time.

A word on this clone: Its antigen is as yet unknown.

PCR involved 60 Vbeta and 13 Jbeta primers. In the original analysis: About 11 million of roughly 81 million unique TCR beta chains were shared, per a later count. Some clones are missing from TCRdb's copy, which holds only in-frame ones; the method was immunoSEQ multiplex PCR. V, J and clone size were drawn from that table, and D and trimming were deduced from the DNA. The specimen's table records more than 65,000 clones. This CDR3 has 16 residues. CDR1 is MNHEY, CDR2 SMNVEV, per germline (reference sequence). Between the trimmed V and J ends, which lost 6 bases and 1 base, there was a span of 16 bases.

This clonotype was sampled from a man aged 35 to 55 in good health and CMV-seronegative. The chain links TRBV27 to TRBJ1-5, with D perhaps matching TRBD1 (5 bases). The sequencing sample was made of PBMCs. As DNA, the CDR3 is TGTGCCAGCAGGTCCCGTGGGGCGGAAAGCAATCAGCCCCAGCATTTT. It translates to CASRSRGAESNQPQHF.